These 9 T cell receptor beta chains originate from one sample sequenced in a study of CD8 T cells in ankylosing spondylitis. The antigens for these receptors are not known. MiXCR, applied by TCRdb to the 5' RACE reads, yields one record per CDR3 protein. The repertoire consists of some 800,000 distinct CDR3 sequences, with about 10% occurring once and the leading ten covering approximately 0.51%. Points from the study as a whole: A TCR beta motif of fewer than ten highly homologous variants appeared characteristic of ankylosing spondylitis blood.

Sequencing was performed on blood, either unsorted or a sorted T cell fraction (not recorded which). Receptor source: a male donor with ankylosing spondylitis.

This clonotype was counted at least ten times. This sequence joins TRBV12-3 or TRBV12-4 and TRBJ1-4; D is undetermined. The CDR3 length is 11 residues. V lost 6 bases, J lost 8 bases, and 7 bases lay in between. This CDR3 is CASSRREKLFF. As DNA, the CDR3 is TGTGCCAGCAGCCGAAGGGAAAAACTGTTTTTT.

V is TRBV19 and J is TRBJ1-6; D is ambiguous. Trimming removed 6 bases at V and 0 bases at J, with 9 bases between. This CDR3 comprises 15 residues. Germline V gene sequence: CDR1 LNHDA, CDR2 SQIVND (reference sequence). The CDR3 protein is CASRSWSSYNSPLHF. The CDR3 region has the DNA TGTGCCAGTAGGAGTTGGAGCTCCTATAATTCACCCCTCCACTTT.

In this sample, this clonotype turned up a few times. The rearrangement uses TRBV20-1 and TRBJ2-5, with 8 bases lining up with TRBD1. V lost 6 bases to trimming and J lost 4 bases; unmatched junction nucleotides: 10. Germline CDR1 DFQATT, CDR2 SNEGSKA (reference sequence). The CDR3 is 14 amino acids. The DNA of the CDR3 is TGCAGTGCCAGGACAGGGAAATTTGGAGAGACCCAGTACTTC. It specifies CSARTGKFGETQYF.

The rearrangement links TRBV20-1 to TRBJ2-1, with D uncertain. The CDR3 runs 12 residues. Germline CDR1 DFQATT, CDR2 SNEGSKA (reference sequence). Trimming took off 0 bases at V and 6 bases at J, with 6 bases between the two ends. CDR3 bases: TGCAGTGCTAGAGAGTACCCCAATGAGCAGTTCTTC. Protein sequence: CSAREYPNEQFF.

The chain employs TRBV20-1 and TRBJ1-1, with TRBD1 matching 7 bases. V was pared by 5 bases and J by 1 base, with 7 bases of the junction left unmatched. This CDR3 has 14 amino acids. The V gene's germline CDR1 is DFQATT and CDR2 SNEGSKA (reference sequence). The CDR3 reads CSAGKGTANTEAFF. The CDR3, as DNA: TGCAGTGCTGGAAAGGGGACAGCGAACACTGAAGCTTTCTTT.

This chain links TRBV5-1 with TRBJ2-3; D is possibly TRBD1 (6 bases). Per germline, CDR1 SGHRS and CDR2 YFSETQ. V lost 4 bases, J lost 7 bases, and 13 bases lay in between. The CDR3 has 13 amino acids. CDR3 DNA sequence: TGCGCCAGCAGCCCAGGACAGTTCTATACGCAGTATTTT. Protein product: CASSPGQFYTQYF. The entire variable domain, with the rest obtained from reference TRBV5-1 and TRBJ2-3, is as follows: KAGVTQTPRYLIKTRGQQVTLSCSPISGHRSVSWYQQTPGQGLQFLFEYFSETQRNKGNFPGRFSGRQFSNSRSEMNVSTLELGDSALYLCASSPGQFYTQYFGPGTRLTVL.

This clonotype was counted a few times. The chain carries TRBV7-8 and TRBJ2-2; 10 bases line up with TRBD2. CDR3 length: 16 amino acids. Trimming at V came to 5 bases and at J to 4 bases, leaving 7 bases not matched to a gene. The germline gives CDR1 SGHVS, CDR2 FQNEAQ. In DNA form, the CDR3 reads TGTGCCAGCAGCCCCTGGACTAGCGGCTCCACCGGGGAGCTGTTTTTT. It specifies CASSPWTSGSTGELFF.

This clonotype was counted only a few times. V usage is TRBV20-1 and J usage is TRBJ2-1, with D unclear. The germline V and J ends were trimmed by 6 bases and 6 bases, with 18 bases remaining between them. CDR3 length: 14 amino acids. CDR1 and CDR2 (germline): DFQATT, SNEGSKA (reference sequence). The CDR3 here is CSATHGPLGNEQFF. The CDR3 DNA reads TGCAGTGCAACACATGGACCCCTAGGCAATGAGCAGTTCTTC.

This clonotype showed up many times. The J gene is TRBJ2-7, the V gene TRBV7-6; D is ambiguous. The length of the CDR3 is 15 residues. CDR1 is SGHVS and CDR2 is FNYEAQ in the germline V gene. V gave up 0 bases and J gave up 0 bases, with 9 bases separating them. CDR3 protein: CASSLATDPSYEQYF. As DNA, the CDR3 is TGTGCCAGCAGCTTAGCGACCGATCCCTCCTACGAGCAGTACTTC.